This T cell receptor beta chain was observed in a study of radiotherapy plus CTLA-4 blockade in lung cancer. Study in general: The study recorded objective responses in around 18% of patients and disease control in about 31%.

Trimming removed 8 bases from V and 0 bases from J, with 14 bases in between. Germline V gene lookup returns CDR1 MNHEY and CDR2 SMNVEV (reference sequence). This CDR3 is built from 15 residues. Ipilimumab-mediated CTLA-4 blockade plus focal radiation was given to patients having chemo-refractory metastatic non-small-cell lung cancer. Generated by immunoSEQ multiplex PCR, the TCRdb table keeps only in-frame clones and is missing some. Here the sample spans approximately 52,000 clones, about 77% being singletons. Overall study findings and caveats: Following radiotherapy plus ipilimumab, tumor-derived TCR clones expanded in the blood. How blood T cell clones changed early, along with interferon-beta, reportedly forecast response best.

This clone was recorded a few times. Antigen specificity is unknown. The genes are TRBV27 and TRBJ1-5; D not certain. The source material was peripheral blood, sampled from a patient treated with radiotherapy plus ipilimumab. The receptor was derived from a human donor with non-small cell lung cancer whose response to radiotherapy plus ipilimumab could not be evaluated. For the CDR3, the DNA is TGTGCCAGCCGCCCCGGGATCATTAGCAATCAGCCCCAGCATTTT. This encodes CASRPGIISNQPQHF.